Listed here are 32 T cell receptor beta chains from one sample, sequenced in a study of T cells after yellow fever vaccination. Via MiXCR, TCRdb re-called the 5' RACE reads, giving one row per CDR3 protein. Altogether nearly 300,000 distinct CDR3 sequences are present, 7.5% to 9% being singletons, with the ten largest covering about 3.5%. The sequencing here drew on CD4+ T cells sorted from PBMCs, taken 5 days after the yellow fever booster vaccination. All receptors derive from a man aged 18 to 29 who received the YFV17D yellow fever vaccine.

The chain has TRBV7-9 and TRBJ1-5; 7 positions agree with TRBD1. J was trimmed by 6 bases and V by 4 bases; bases with no gene match: 6. The CDR3 covers 14 residues. CDR1 is SEHNR and CDR2 is FQNEAQ in the germline V gene (reference sequence). CDR3 in amino acids: CASSSTGQGQPQHF. The CDR3, as DNA: TGTGCCAGCAGCTCGACAGGGCAAGGTCAGCCCCAGCATTTT.

This chain links TRBV24-1 with TRBJ2-1; 13 bases match TRBD2. The germline V gene encodes CDR1 KGHDR and CDR2 SFDVKD. The J segment lost 4 bases and the V segment lost 3 bases, leaving 2 bases of the junction unmatched. The CDR3 is 16 amino acids. The CDR3, as DNA: TGTGCCACCAGTGATCCGACTAGCGGGGGGTACAATGAGCAGTTCTTC. Translating gives CATSDPTSGGYNEQFF.

This clonotype was recorded at least ten times. The gene calls are TRBV18 and TRBJ2-2; no clear D. The germline gives CDR1 KGHSH, CDR2 LQKENI. Trimming stripped 3 bases from V and 4 bases from J, with 3 bases between. CDR3 length: 12 amino acids. The CDR3 DNA follows: TGTGCCAGCTCACCGGTCACCGGGGAGCTGTTTTTT. Its protein product is CASSPVTGELFF.

This chain joins TRBV7-9 and TRBJ2-7; the D gene is possibly TRBD1 (6 bases). Germline V gene data show CDR1 as SEHNR and CDR2 as FQNEAQ (reference sequence). The length of the CDR3 is 15 residues. Trimming took 5 bases from V and 7 from J, leaving 21 bases between them. The CDR3 protein is CASSPQIDRILEQYF. CDR3 in DNA: TGTGCCAGCAGCCCACAGATTGACAGGATATTGGAGCAGTACTTC.

This clonotype was detected many times. For the CDR3, the DNA is TGTGCCAGCAGCTTAGCGCAAGACAGCTATGGCTACACCTTC. Translated: CASSLAQDSYGYTF. The rearrangement links TRBV11-1 to TRBJ1-2; TRBD1 is a possible D gene (5 bases). The V and J ends lost 0 bases and 4 bases respectively, with 9 bases between them. The germline V gene encodes CDR1 SGHAT and CDR2 FQDESV (reference sequence). The CDR3 is 14 amino acids.

V is TRBV7-2 and J is TRBJ1-5, with TRBD1 matching over 10 bases. Germline assignment: CDR1 SGHTA and CDR2 FQGNSA. This CDR3 is built from 18 residues. V trimming: 1 base; J trimming: 0 bases; junction bases outside the gene matches: 6. Written as DNA, the CDR3 is TGTGCCAGCAGCTTAGTGGGGACAGGGGAGAATAGCAATCAGCCCCAGCATTTT. As protein: CASSLVGTGENSNQPQHF.

In this sample, this clonotype turned up a few times. The chain links TRBV29-1 to TRBJ2-3; 8 nucleotides agree with TRBD2. After removal of 5 bases from V and 4 bases from J, the junction contained 5 bases not matched to a gene. CDR1 and CDR2 from the germline V gene are SQVTM and ANQGSEA. The CDR3 has 13 residues. The CDR3 region has the DNA TGCAGCGTTTCCGGGGGGGCGTCAGATACGCAGTATTTT. Its protein is CSVSGGASDTQYF.

The rearrangement joins TRBV18 to TRBJ1-2, with a tentative D call TRBD1 (6 bases). CDR3 length: 14 residues. Germline CDR1 KGHSH, CDR2 LQKENI. Trimming shortened V by 2 bases and J by 2 bases, and 9 bases separated the two germline ends. CDR3 sequence reads: CASSPGTGNYGYTF. In DNA form, the CDR3 reads TGTGCCAGCTCACCAGGAACAGGGAACTATGGCTACACCTTC. The full variable domain, completed using reference TRBV18 and TRBJ1-2, is NAGVMQNPRHLVRRRGQEARLRCSPMKGHSHVYWYRQLPEEGLKFMVYLQKENIIDESGMPKERFSAEFPKEGPSILRIQQVVRGDSAAYFCASSPGTGNYGYTFGSGTRLTVV.

The V call is TRBV5-1, the J call TRBJ1-2; D is uncertain. Trimming removed 0 bases from V and 2 bases from J, with 8 bases in between. CDR3 length: 14 residues. CDR1 is SGHRS and CDR2 is YFSETQ in the germline V gene. This chain's CDR3 is CASSLGSENYGYTF. DNA of the CDR3: TGCGCCAGCAGCTTGGGTTCAGAGAACTATGGCTACACCTTC.

This clonotype has only a few counts. The chain couples TRBV6-5 to TRBJ2-1; 8 bases are a match to TRBD2. V was clipped by 0 bases and J by 8 bases; unmatched bases: 9. This CDR3 contains 16 residues. Germline CDR1 and CDR2: MNHEY and SVGAGI. The CDR3 DNA follows: TGTGCCAGCAGTTACTCGTCGGGGGGGTTTAGGGATGAGCAGTTCTTC. Amino acids: CASSYSSGGFRDEQFF.

The V call is TRBV5-1, the J call TRBJ2-7; 7 bases are a match to TRBD2. This CDR3 has 16 residues. Germline trimming cut 6 bases from V and 7 bases from J; bases unmatched to any gene: 19. The V gene's germline CDR1 is SGHRS and CDR2 YFSETQ. The CDR3 region has the DNA TGCGCCAGCACGGACGGTCGGCGGGGAGGGTTTGGAGAGCAGTACTTC. This encodes CASTDGRRGGFGEQYF. The whole variable domain, filled in from reference TRBV5-1 and TRBJ2-7, reads KAGVTQTPRYLIKTRGQQVTLSCSPISGHRSVSWYQQTPGQGLQFLFEYFSETQRNKGNFPGRFSGRQFSNSRSEMNVSTLELGDSALYLCASTDGRRGGFGEQYFGPGTRLTVT.

The chain has TRBV20-1 and TRBJ2-2, with 7 positions matching TRBD1. Looked up from germline, CDR1 is DFQATT and CDR2 is SNEGSKA (reference sequence). CDR3 length equals 15 residues. The V gene end was trimmed by 6 bases and the J gene end by 0 bases; junction bases not matched to a gene: 7. The CDR3 loop is CSAARTGANTGELFF. The DNA for the CDR3 is TGCAGTGCGGCACGGACAGGCGCGAACACCGGGGAGCTGTTTTTT.

The chain couples TRBV12-3 or TRBV12-4 to TRBJ2-1; TRBD1 aligns across 7 bases. After removal of 1 base from V and 2 bases from J, the junction contained 2 bases not matched to a gene. This CDR3 spans 15 amino acids. CDR3: CASSLGDRAYNEQFF. In DNA form, the CDR3 reads TGTGCCAGCAGTTTAGGGGACAGAGCCTACAATGAGCAGTTCTTC.

The rearrangement links TRBV3-1 to TRBJ1-1, with D maybe TRBD1 (5 bases). Trimming left V 0 bases short and J 5 bases short, with 10 bases between. The CDR3 length is 14 residues. CDR1 and CDR2 from the germline V gene are LGHDT and YNNKEL (reference sequence). The CDR3 nucleotides are TGTGCCAGCAGCCAAGAGGCGTCAGGGACTGAAGCTTTCTTT. Translating gives CASSQEASGTEAFF.

This sequence joins TRBV7-2 and TRBJ1-2; 7 bases align to TRBD1. This CDR3 contains 15 residues. Trimming at V came to 5 bases and at J to 0 bases, leaving 6 bases not matched to a gene. Germline-derived CDR1 and CDR2 are SGHTA and FQGNSA. The CDR3 is CASSGQVVANYGYTF. CDR3 DNA sequence: TGTGCCAGCAGCGGACAGGTAGTAGCTAACTATGGCTACACCTTC.

This clonotype was recorded at least ten times. The chain carries TRBV6-5 and TRBJ1-1, with 10 bases that match TRBD1. With V trimmed by 7 bases and J by 4 bases, 6 bases remained unmatched. Germline assignment: CDR1 MNHEY and CDR2 SVGAGI. This CDR3 spans 14 amino acids. The CDR3 DNA sequence: TGTGCCAGCATACTGGACAGGGGGTCCACTGAAGCTTTCTTT. It specifies CASILDRGSTEAFF.

This clonotype has only a few counts. The chain carries TRBV7-3 and TRBJ1-6, with D maybe TRBD1 (5 bases). Germline CDR1 is SGHTA and CDR2 is FQGTGA. The germline V and J ends were trimmed by 5 bases and 0 bases, with 8 bases remaining between them. CDR3 length: 15 residues. CDR3 residues: CASSRQGSYNSPLHF. The CDR3 DNA is TGTGCCAGCAGCCGGCAGGGCTCCTATAATTCACCCCTCCACTTT.

The V gene is TRBV6-1, the J gene TRBJ2-7, with 7 bases that match TRBD2. The CDR3 extends over 14 amino acids. Per the germline V gene, CDR1 is MNHNS and CDR2 is SASEGT. V shed 8 bases, J shed 0 bases, and the junction held 7 bases outside the gene matches. CDR3 DNA: TGTGCCAGCGCCCTCGGGGGGAGCTCCTACGAGCAGTACGTC. It yields the protein CASALGGSSYEQYV.

This clonotype was recorded a few times. This rearrangement joins TRBV5-1 to TRBJ1-2, with TRBD1 matching 9 bases. V was clipped by 3 bases and J by 5 bases; unmatched bases: 8. There are 15 residues in the CDR3. The germline gives CDR1 SGHRS, CDR2 YFSETQ. CDR3 protein: CASSYLPGQGYGYTF. The CDR3 nucleotides read TGCGCCAGCAGCTATCTACCGGGACAGGGATATGGCTACACCTTC.

This clonotype has at least ten counts. The chain uses TRBV6-1 and TRBJ1-5; D call uncertain. In germline, CDR1 is MNHNS, CDR2 SASEGT. Trimming shortened V by 6 bases and J by 4 bases, and 7 bases separated the two germline ends. The CDR3 length is 12 residues. The CDR3 sequence: CASRQLNQPQHF. CDR3 bases: TGTGCCAGCAGACAGCTTAATCAGCCCCAGCATTTT.

This clonotype was recorded at least ten times. V gene TRBV29-1 combines with J gene TRBJ2-1, with D perhaps TRBD1 or TRBD2 (5 bases each). Trimming cost V 2 bases and J 5 bases, with 16 bases left between them. Germline CDR1 SQVTM, CDR2 ANQGSEA. The CDR3 extends over 15 amino acids. The CDR3 sequence is CSVELFGTVDNEQFF. Here the CDR3 DNA reads TGCAGCGTTGAACTCTTTGGGACGGTGGACAATGAGCAGTTCTTC.

The gene calls are TRBV6-1 and TRBJ2-7; D uncertain. Germline-derived CDR1 and CDR2 are MNHNS and SASEGT. Trimming stripped 0 bases from V and 7 bases from J, with 10 bases between. This CDR3 is built from 13 residues. The chain's CDR3 is CASSEASPPEQYV. As DNA, the CDR3 is TGTGCCAGCAGTGAAGCGAGTCCCCCGGAGCAGTACGTC.

The sample holds a few counts of this clonotype. This CDR3 reads CASSARTGNNSPLHF. The DNA of the CDR3 is TGTGCCAGCAGCGCCCGAACAGGAAATAATTCACCCCTCCACTTT. V is TRBV11-1 and J is TRBJ1-6; maybe TRBD1 (5 bases). The CDR3 is 15 residues long. V lost 5 bases and J 5 bases, leaving 13 bases between the germline ends. Germline CDR1 and CDR2: SGHAT and FQDESV (reference sequence).

This clonotype came up a few times. The rearrangement uses TRBV6-5 and TRBJ2-5; possibly TRBD1 or TRBD2 for D (6 bases each). V lost 10 bases, J lost 5 bases, and 32 bases lay in between. Per the germline V gene, CDR1 is MNHEY and CDR2 is SVGAGI. The CDR3 contains 18 residues. CDR3 sequence: CATRPDPGVGLGGETQYF. In DNA, the CDR3 is TGTGCCACCCGGCCCGACCCGGGGGTAGGCTTAGGGGGGGAGACCCAGTACTTC.

This clonotype was detected only a few times. This rearrangement joins TRBV19 to TRBJ2-5, with TRBD1 matching 7 bases. Germline V lookup: CDR1 LNHDA, CDR2 SQIVND (reference sequence). Germline trimming cut 5 bases from V and 4 bases from J; bases unmatched to any gene: 10. This CDR3 region has 15 residues. CDR3 sequence: CASSHSGGSGETQYF. CDR3 bases: TGTGCCAGTAGTCATTCAGGGGGTTCAGGAGAGACCCAGTACTTC.

This clonotype showed up just a few times. DNA for the CDR3: TGTGCCAGCAGTTATAGCGGCGGAGATACGCAGTATTTT. Protein: CASSYSGGDTQYF. The chain uses TRBV27 and TRBJ2-3; D may be TRBD2 (6 bases). CDR1 and CDR2 (germline): MNHEY, SMNVEV (reference sequence). The CDR3 is 13 residues long. V lost 4 bases to trimming and J lost 5 bases, with 10 bases between them.

This clonotype has more than one count but fewer than ten. V is TRBV20-1 and J is TRBJ2-3; tentative D call: TRBD1 (6 bases). The CDR3 is 14 amino acids. Germline CDR1 is DFQATT and CDR2 is SNEGSKA (reference sequence). Deletions cut 0 bases from V and 1 base from J, with 8 bases between. CDR3 sequence: CSARDRGGTDTQYF. The CDR3, as DNA: TGCAGTGCTAGAGACAGGGGTGGCACAGATACGCAGTATTTT.

This clonotype has only a few counts. The chain links TRBV20-1 to TRBJ2-3; D is possibly TRBD2 (6 bases). This CDR3 region has 14 residues. Germline CDR1 is DFQATT and CDR2 is SNEGSKA (reference sequence). V lost 6 bases and J lost 2, with 15 bases in between. CDR3 residues: CSAPGLMYTDTQYF. In nucleotides, the CDR3 is TGCAGTGCCCCGGGACTTATGTACACAGATACGCAGTATTTT.

This clonotype was found a few times. The V and J genes are TRBV20-1 and TRBJ2-5; 8 bases align to TRBD1. Germline V gives CDR1 DFQATT, CDR2 SNEGSKA (reference sequence). J lost 5 bases, V lost 6 bases, and 11 bases had no gene match. The CDR3 is 14 residues long. As DNA, the CDR3 is TGCAGTGCCGCAGGGACAGGAGGGGTGGAGACCCAGTACTTC. Its translation: CSAAGTGGVETQYF.

The rearrangement joins TRBV20-1 to TRBJ1-5, with D possibly being TRBD1 (5 bases). The CDR3 extends over 14 amino acids. With 4 bases removed from V and 5 bases from J, the gap between germline ends came to 15 bases. Germline lookup yields CDR1 DFQATT and CDR2 SNEGSKA (reference sequence). Written as DNA, the CDR3 is TGCAGTGCTACCGACAGAACCCCATATCAGCCCCAGCATTTT. Translation gives CSATDRTPYQPQHF.

This sequence joins TRBV7-6 and TRBJ1-5; a weak D match, TRBD1 (5 bases). Germline-derived CDR1 and CDR2 are SGHVS and FNYEAQ. The CDR3 length is 15 residues. V was pared by 0 bases and J by 6 bases, with 12 bases between. The CDR3 region is CASSLAATEGQPQHF. The CDR3 nucleotides read TGTGCCAGCAGCTTAGCGGCGACAGAGGGTCAGCCCCAGCATTTT.

The gene calls are TRBV7-3 and TRBJ2-7, with D perhaps given as TRBD1 or TRBD2 (5 bases each). Germline CDR1 and CDR2: SGHTA and FQGTGA. Trimming took 1 base from V and 6 from J, leaving 16 bases between them. The CDR3 runs to 15 residues. This CDR3 is CASSLMGTLGGEQYF. Written as DNA, the CDR3 is TGTGCCAGCAGCTTAATGGGGACCCTAGGCGGCGAGCAGTACTTC.